Detailed here is one TCR beta chain. What it binds is not known. This sample was taken from a study of beta chain features in type 1 diabetes. Study-wide results and caveats: PCR might pick shorter templates more often, in the same way for patients and controls. Sequencing from cDNA could over-represent high-TCR-expressing cells.

With 4 bases clipped from V and 7 bases from J, the junction kept 3 bases outside the gene matches. CDR3 size: 11 residues. Germline V gene sequence: CDR1 DFQATT, CDR2 SNEGSKA (reference sequence). Sequencing targeted expressed TCRB transcripts, as all isolated RNA had been reverse transcribed. Data came from immunoSEQ multiplex PCR; TCRdb stores just in-frame clones and leaves some out. The table includes more than 350,000 clones, about an eighth detected once. This sequence joins TRBV20-1 and TRBJ1-1; 7 bases line up with TRBD1. This TCR was recovered from a woman under 30 in good health. Material: naive CD4+ T cells from blood. The CDR3 reads CSATGGSEAFF. CDR3 coding DNA: TGCAGTGCTACAGGGGGAAGTGAAGCTTTCTTT.